This TCR beta chain was profiled in a study of T cell responses to AZD1222 COVID-19 vaccine (dated by TCRdb to the early 2020s). As for the study more broadly: Because spike-specific TCR depth and breadth did not differ between the two schedules, AZD1222 recipients who got a second dose at roughly 4 weeks were pooled with those who got a second dose at roughly 12 weeks. A total of around 240 trial participants underwent TCR sequencing, of whom 207 received two doses of AZD1222 and around 25 received two doses of the MenACWY control vaccine. Trial participants were enrolled by age into subgroups of 18-55, 56-69 and 70-plus years, and around 150, 29 and 61 TCR-sequenced participants, respectively, were included in these subgroups.

Study-wide findings and limitations: Reportedly, close to half of the unique spike-specific TCRs recognized epitopes lying outside the regions that are mutated in the B.1.351 and B.1.1.7 variants. Most participants were white British and females outnumbered males, and the authors suggested that clonal diversity may have been underestimated. Vaccine-associated CD4 TCRs spanned the whole spike protein, with dominant responses in regions 160-218 and 743-854. A significant rise in spike-specific TCR breadth and depth was observed after two AZD1222 doses relative to day 0 and relative to MenACWY recipients. The 56-69-year group was small, and its depth increase did not reach significance, likely because of low power. Because no samples from the day 14 peak response were available, repertoires could be characterized only after the peak T cell response. Conclusions about previously exposed vaccinees are limited, since just six AZD1222 recipients were seropositive for SARS-CoV-2 at baseline.

The CDR3 regions of human TCRbeta chains were analyzed by immunosequencing. The source study handled its data this way. TCRs in the repertoires were matched against a reference library of SARS-CoV-2-specific TCRs that had been generated with the MIRA antigen-specificity platform. Breadth meant the fraction of unique TCRs that were SARS-CoV-2-associated, whereas depth meant the fraction of total T cells that were SARS-CoV-2-associated. Using the MIRA data, each spike-specific TCR was assigned both to the spike region to which the TCR was reactive and to a CD4 or CD8 class. Log10-transformed breadth and depth values were compared by one-way ANOVA with Sidak's multiple comparisons tests. The immuneACCESS repertoire file appears here via TCRdb, limited to in-frame rearrangements. These files lack a portion of the clones; in checked studies, under half of the deficit traces to unresolved V genes, and the cause of the others is not known. The V and J calls and clone size come from that table; D and trimming were worked out from the DNA. In all, the sample holds 150,000 or so clones, and about nine tenths of those were seen once. The ten largest clones capture about 7% of the sample.

Per the germline V gene (reference sequence), DFQATT is the CDR1 and SNEGSKA is the CDR2. V is pruned by 3 bases and J by 3 bases, leaving 4 bases of the junction without a gene match. The cysteine opens and the phenylalanine closes a CDR3 of 13 amino acids. Only CDR3 DNA remains: 39 bases, in frame from the first base. The time point label on this specimen signifies: baseline before first vaccination. The vaccinee samples were drawn from two UK trials, COV001 and COV002, one of which was a single-blind randomized controlled phase 2/3 trial testing AZD1222 (ChAdOx1 nCoV-19) in healthy adults. Trial participant PBMC samples were collected at day 0 and day 28 after the second dose for TCRbeta chain sequencing. Concerning this clone: Its antigen target is currently unknown. Base qualities are missing; no much larger clone stands one base away.

The sequence was collected from an adult in good health. The source material was peripheral blood, sampled on day 0 of AZD1222 vaccination. The chain employs TRBV20-1 and TRBJ1-2; 7 junctional bases match TRBD1. The DNA sequence is given as TGCAGTGCTAGTACAGGGGATTACTATGGCTACACCTTC. This is translated as CSASTGDYYGYTF.